This TCR beta chain was profiled in a study of cytomegalovirus exposure and HLA in healthy donors. Turning to the study itself: There were roughly 110 million unique TCR beta sequences, drawn from some 180 million T cells, in an earlier analysis. Counted in an early data release were roughly 81 million unique TCRs from HLA-typed donors.

Primers included in the PCR were 60 Vbeta and 13 Jbeta primers. Measured with immunoSEQ multiplex PCR; TCRdb has only the in-frame clones, and not every one. The table includes about 150,000 clones, about 68% detected once. The CDR3 spans 13 residues. V shed 6 bases and J shed 2 bases, with 10 bases lying between them. Germline CDR1 is SNHLY and CDR2 is FYNNEI. The receptor comes from a man younger than 35 in good health and CMV-seronegative. The sequenced sample was PBMCs. This rearrangement joins TRBV2 to TRBJ2-5; D unclear. The CDR3, as DNA: TGTGCCAGCAGCTCACAGACGCAAGAGACCCAGTACTTC. It is translated as CASSSQTQETQYF.